Below, one TCR beta chain is given with its context. This sample stems from a study of shared clonotypes between healthy human individuals. Using immunoSEQ multiplex PCR, the repertoire was profiled, and TCRdb retains in-frame clones only, with some absent. The repertoire holds fewer than 350,000 clones, roughly 84% seen once, with roughly 15% in the top ten. CDR3 size: 14 residues. Germline V gene sequence: CDR1 SGHDN, CDR2 FVKESK. V gave up 4 bases and J gave up 6 bases, with 15 bases separating them. The sequence was collected from a man aged 18-30 years in good health. V usage is TRBV14 and J usage is TRBJ1-1; D not resolved. Sample: memory CD8+ T cells sorted from blood. Specified subset: CD45RO+ cells pooled with CCR7-negative TemRA cells. Here the CDR3 reads CASSPWPAQPEAFF. For the CDR3, the DNA is TGTGCCAGCAGCCCCTGGCCCGCACAGCCTGAAGCTTTCTTT.